These 4 T cell receptor beta chains were all obtained from the same sample, sequenced in a study of tumor-infiltrating lymphocytes in primary liver carcinoma. Researchers generated TCR beta cDNA from approximately 450 ng of total RNA, relying on a constant-region primer. Library construction for TCR beta comprised three nested multiplex PCR rounds performed with slightly modified ARM-PCR. Primers for the first two PCR rounds were TRBV1-TRBV30 forward primers and a C-beta reverse primer (roughly 10 cycles per round). MiXCR, run by TCRdb on the multiplex PCR reads, gives a single entry per CDR3 protein. Of 95,000 to 100,000 distinct CDR3 sequences in the sample, around 71% are singletons; the top ten hold less than 15%. DNA and RNA were both co-extracted from around 20-30 mg of bulk tissue that had not been sorted. Material for sequencing was liver tumor tissue from sampling region 2. Regarding subset: tumor region T2, inferior pole. Receptors were obtained from a woman aged 60-75 years with primary liver carcinoma and hepatitis B virus infection.

V gene TRBV29-1 combines with J gene TRBJ1-1; D remains ambiguous. Germline loops: CDR1 SQVTM, CDR2 ANQGSEA. Trimming pared 6 bases from V and 1 base from J, leaving 12 bases between. The CDR3 contains 13 residues. The CDR3 region is CSVRHDTNTEAFF. CDR3 DNA sequence: TGCAGCGTCCGACACGACACGAACACTGAAGCTTTCTTT.

This sequence joins TRBV7-8 and TRBJ1-1; D uncertain. V dropped 8 bases and J dropped 5 bases, with 15 bases sitting between them. The germline V gene has CDR1 SGHVS and CDR2 FQNEAQ. This CDR3 region has 13 residues. CDR3 sequence: CASGWKSVTEAFF. CDR3 DNA: TGTGCCAGCGGCTGGAAGAGCGTAACTGAAGCTTTCTTT. Full variable domain (outside the CDR3, taken from reference TRBV7-8 and TRBJ1-1): GAGVSQSPRYKVAKRGQDVALRCDPISGHVSLFWYQQALGQGPEFLTYFQNEAQLDKSGLPSDRFFAERPEGSVSTLKIQRTQQEDSAVYLCASGWKSVTEAFFGQGTRLTVV.

As concerns this clonotype: An end of the junction differs from the germline gene, which may be a read error. The J gene is TRBJ2-3, the V gene TRBV12-3 or TRBV12-4; D uncertain. CDR3 length: 14 residues. The CDR3 here is CVSSSGKGTDTQYF. CDR3 nucleotide sequence: TGTGTCAGCAGTTCCGGCAAGGGAACAGATACGCAGTATTTT.

This clonotype occurred a few times. A much larger clone is a single base away; this may be a read error. The chain employs TRBV6-5 and TRBJ1-2; TRBD1 agrees at 7 bases. Germline values: CDR1 MNHEY, CDR2 SVGAGI. Germline trimming cut 5 bases from V and 6 bases from J; bases unmatched to any gene: 9. The CDR3 is 14 amino acids. CDR3 bases: TGTGCCAGCAGTCCCCTGACAGGGATTAATGGCTACACCTTC. This sequence encodes CASSPLTGINGYTF.